The 31 T cell receptor beta chains in this list originate from one sample, sequenced in a study of T cell responses to AZD1222 COVID-19 vaccine (dated by TCRdb to the early 2020s). Library creation used the immunoSEQ multiplex PCR assay. TCRdb re-hosts the immuneACCESS table, in-frame sequences only. Its copies lack some clones; in the studies checked, an unresolved V gene accounts for under half of them, and the cause for the rest is not known. The sample table lists 140,000 to 150,000 clones, around 90% of them with a count of one. The top ten constitute 5.2% of the sample. The time point label, as the study defines it: baseline before first vaccination. Source: peripheral blood, taken on day 0 of AZD1222 vaccination. Every receptor here comes from an adult in good health.

This chain connects TRBV5-4 to TRBJ1-2; D uncertain. This CDR3 has 14 amino acids. The germline gives CDR1 SGHNT, CDR2 YYREEE (reference sequence). Trimming removed 2 bases from V and 7 bases from J, with 15 bases in between. CDR3 bases: TGTGCCAGCAGCTTACTGGCGGAAACCGGTGGCTACACCTTC. Amino acid sequence: CASSLLAETGGYTF.

This chain connects TRBV6-5 to TRBJ1-1; the D gene is possibly TRBD1 (5 bases). The ends were cut back, 2 bases at V and 6 bases at J, with 7 bases in the middle. The CDR3 has 12 amino acids. Germline CDR1 reads MNHEY; CDR2 reads SVGAGI. This CDR3 is CASSYGGSEAFF. The CDR3 DNA follows: TGTGCCAGCAGTTACGGGGGGTCTGAAGCTTTCTTT.

The V gene is TRBV19, the J gene TRBJ2-5; D may be TRBD2 (5 bases). V lost 5 bases and J lost 4, with 11 bases in between. The CDR3 is 13 amino acids. Germline loops: CDR1 LNHDA, CDR2 SQIVND (reference sequence). The CDR3 spells CASSGGSGETQYF. CDR3 sequence (DNA): TGTGCCAGTAGTGGCGGGTCTGGAGAGACCCAGTACTTC.

This clone was counted once. V usage is TRBV21-1 and J usage is TRBJ2-2; no DNA check was done on the table's D call, TRBD2. TRBV21-1 is a listed pseudogene. This CDR3 is 16 amino acids long. CDR3 residues: CASSGGRALGTGELFF. The CDR3 bases are TGTGCCAGCAGCGGCGGGAGGGCCTTAGGGACCGGGGAGCTGTTTTTT.

V gene TRBV7-9 combines with J gene TRBJ1-1; 8 nucleotides line up with TRBD1. Germline CDR1 reads SEHNR; CDR2 reads FQNEAQ (reference sequence). The CDR3 sequence is 14 residues long. Trimming at V came to 4 bases and at J to 1 base, leaving 2 bases not matched to a gene. DNA for the CDR3: TGTGCCAGCAGCTCCGGGACAGGGAACACTGAAGCTTTCTTT. Translated, it gives CASSSGTGNTEAFF.

The chain uses TRBV5-4 and TRBJ1-3, with D perhaps matching TRBD1 (5 bases). Germline V gene lookup returns CDR1 SGHNT and CDR2 YYREEE (reference sequence). Trimming took 4 bases from V and 2 from J, leaving 16 bases between them. This CDR3 comprises 16 residues. The CDR3 here is CASSRGVGGAGNTIYF. CDR3 in DNA: TGTGCCAGCAGCCGGGGGGTCGGGGGAGCTGGAAACACCATATATTTT.

The gene calls are TRBV2 and TRBJ1-2, with TRBD1 as a possible D gene (6 bases). V lost 2 bases, J lost 2 bases, and 6 bases lay in between. The germline V gene has CDR1 SNHLY and CDR2 FYNNEI. The CDR3 has 13 residues. CDR3 residues: CASSEQGNYGYTF. Here the CDR3 DNA reads TGTGCCAGCAGTGAACAGGGGAACTATGGCTACACCTTC.

This clone is a singleton in its sample. This chain uses TRBV18 with TRBJ1-2, with D tentatively TRBD1 (5 bases). The CDR3 is 14 residues long. Between the trimmed V and J ends, which lost 1 base and 6 bases, there was a span of 12 bases. CDR1 and CDR2 from the germline V gene are KGHSH and LQKENI. Written as DNA, the CDR3 is TGTGCCAGCTCACCACGGGGGGTTCCGAATGGCTACACCTTC. This codes for CASSPRGVPNGYTF.

V gene TRBV12-3 or TRBV12-4 combines with J gene TRBJ1-3, with no clear D. This CDR3 is 12 amino acids long. With 3 bases removed from V and 9 bases from J, the gap between germline ends came to 9 bases. DNA of the CDR3: TGTGCCAGCAGTTTTCAAGAAGGCACCATATATTTT. Protein product: CASSFQEGTIYF.

The rearrangement joins TRBV7-9 to TRBJ2-7, with D perhaps matching TRBD1 or TRBD2 (5 bases each). Germline lookup yields CDR1 SEHNR and CDR2 FQNEAQ (reference sequence). The CDR3 is made up of 14 amino acids. Trimming took 4 bases from V and 2 from J, leaving 12 bases between them. DNA of the CDR3: TGTGCCAGCAGCTCGAGGGGCAGGACCTACGAGCAGTACTTC. It specifies CASSSRGRTYEQYF.

This chain uses TRBV4-1 with TRBJ2-5; D gene unclear. V was clipped by 0 bases and J by 2 bases, with 4 bases between them. CDR1 and CDR2 from the germline V gene are MGHRA and YSYEKL. The CDR3 covers 13 residues. The CDR3 bases are TGCGCCAGCAGCCAAGACATACAAGAGACCCAGTACTTC. As protein: CASSQDIQETQYF.

For the CDR3, the DNA is TGTGCCAGCAGCTGGACTAGTTACAATGAGCAGTTCTTC. Translation: CASSWTSYNEQFF. The chain uses TRBV7-3 and TRBJ2-1, with 7 bases fitting TRBD2. The germline CDR1 and CDR2 sequences are SGHTA and FQGTGA. The CDR3 runs to 13 residues. V trimming: 4 bases; J trimming: 4 bases; junction bases outside the gene matches: 1.

The chain employs TRBV9 and TRBJ2-4; 8 positions match TRBD2. V lost 0 bases to trimming and J lost 0 bases; unmatched junction nucleotides: 2. This CDR3 region has 16 residues. The germline V gene has CDR1 SGDLS and CDR2 YYNGEE. CDR3: CASSVGGGLAKNIQYF. CDR3 coding DNA: TGTGCCAGCAGCGTAGGCGGGGGGCTAGCCAAAAACATTCAGTACTTC.

This sequence joins TRBV28 and TRBJ1-5; D may be TRBD1 (5 bases). CDR1 is MDHEN and CDR2 is SYDVKM in the germline V gene. V was trimmed by 3 bases and J by 3 bases, leaving 12 bases between them. This CDR3 spans 15 amino acids. The DNA for the CDR3 is TGTGCCAGCAGTTTTACGGCACAGGTCAATCAGCCCCAGCATTTT. Its protein is CASSFTAQVNQPQHF.

The chain joins TRBV6-1 to TRBJ2-5; TRBD1 agrees at 11 bases. The CDR3 length is 16 residues. The V gene end was trimmed by 2 bases and the J gene end by 5 bases; junction bases not matched to a gene: 7. Per the germline V gene, CDR1 is MNHNS and CDR2 is SASEGT. The CDR3 loop reads CASSEWGQGVRETQYF. CDR3 DNA sequence: TGTGCCAGCAGTGAATGGGGACAGGGGGTCAGGGAGACCCAGTACTTC.

The J gene is TRBJ2-1, the V gene TRBV9; 8 positions match TRBD1. Germline lookup yields CDR1 SGDLS and CDR2 YYNGEE. The CDR3 sequence is 15 residues long. V gave up 0 bases and J gave up 6 bases; unmatched junction bases: 5. Here the CDR3 reads CASSVDRGEVNEQFF. The CDR3 nucleotides read TGTGCCAGCAGCGTAGACAGGGGGGAGGTCAATGAGCAGTTCTTC. The entire variable domain, with the rest obtained from reference TRBV9 and TRBJ2-1, is as follows: DSGVTQTPKHLITATGQRVTLRCSPRSGDLSVYWYQQSLDQGLQFLIQYYNGEERAKGNILERFSAQQFPDLHSELNLSSLELGDSALYFCASSVDRGEVNEQFFGPGTRLTVL.

This chain joins TRBV9 and TRBJ1-2, with D unclear. The germline V gene has CDR1 SGDLS and CDR2 YYNGEE. With 4 bases removed from V and 7 bases from J, the gap between germline ends came to 14 bases. CDR3 length equals 13 residues. The CDR3 loop is CASSQTSVVGYTF. The CDR3 bases are TGTGCCAGCAGCCAAACGTCCGTAGTTGGCTACACCTTC.

The chain uses TRBV9 and TRBJ2-1; 7 nucleotides line up with TRBD2. J was trimmed by 0 bases and V by 2 bases; bases with no gene match: 8. CDR3 length: 17 residues. Looked up from germline, CDR1 is SGDLS and CDR2 is YYNGEE. The CDR3 DNA is TGTGCCAGCAGCGTCGGGGGAGGGGTTAGCTCCTACAATGAGCAGTTCTTC. Protein product: CASSVGGGVSSYNEQFF.

This chain uses TRBV27 with TRBJ1-2; TRBD1 matches at 8 bases. With 4 bases clipped from V and 3 bases from J, the junction kept 4 bases outside the gene matches. CDR3 length equals 14 residues. Germline V gives CDR1 MNHEY, CDR2 SMNVEV (reference sequence). The DNA for the CDR3 is TGTGCCAGCAGTTCTTTGACAGGGGACTATGGCTACACCTTC. It is translated as CASSSLTGDYGYTF.

The chain is built from TRBV5-1 and TRBJ1-6; D call uncertain. Germline V gives CDR1 SGHRS, CDR2 YFSETQ. Trimming took 0 bases from V and 2 from J, leaving 9 bases between them. This CDR3 region has 16 residues. This CDR3 reads CASSLAGLTYNSPLHF. For the CDR3, the DNA is TGCGCCAGCAGCTTGGCCGGACTCACCTATAATTCACCCCTCCACTTT.

V and J are TRBV7-3 and TRBJ1-1; 8 bases line up with TRBD1. The CDR3 is 13 amino acids. Per germline, CDR1 SGHTA and CDR2 FQGTGA. The V and J ends lost 5 bases and 3 bases, in that order; junction bases with no gene match: 2. The CDR3 sequence: CASSPQGDTEAFF. The CDR3 DNA is TGTGCCAGCAGCCCACAGGGGGACACTGAAGCTTTCTTT.

V is TRBV4-3 and J is TRBJ2-7, with 7 bases that match TRBD2. In germline, CDR1 is LGHNA, CDR2 YSLEER. CDR3 length: 18 residues. V lost 1 base, J lost 2 bases, and 14 bases stayed unmatched. The CDR3 reads CASSQALLGGTRAYEQYF. The CDR3 coding sequence is TGCGCCAGCAGCCAAGCACTTCTGGGGGGGACTCGGGCCTACGAGCAGTACTTC.

This chain connects TRBV5-1 to TRBJ1-4, with D possibly matching TRBD1 (5 bases). The germline CDR1 and CDR2 sequences are SGHRS and YFSETQ. This CDR3 is built from 14 residues. V was shortened by 4 bases and J by 7 bases, with 14 bases between the two germline ends. The DNA of the CDR3 is TGCGCCAGCAGCGTCGAGGGGAGGGGTGAAAAACTGTTTTTT. Amino acid sequence: CASSVEGRGEKLFF. Full variable domain (missing parts from reference TRBV5-1 and TRBJ1-4): KAGVTQTPRYLIKTRGQQVTLSCSPISGHRSVSWYQQTPGQGLQFLFEYFSETQRNKGNFPGRFSGRQFSNSRSEMNVSTLELGDSALYLCASSVEGRGEKLFFGSGTQLSVL.

The DNA of the CDR3 is TGTGCCAGCAGCTTGGCGGGACAGGGGGCTACAGATACGCAGTATTTT. It translates to CASSLAGQGATDTQYF. The gene calls are TRBV11-2 and TRBJ2-3; 12 bases are a match to TRBD1. J lost 3 bases, V lost 3 bases, and 4 bases had no gene match. Germline CDR1 reads SGHAT; CDR2 reads FQNNGV. The CDR3 is 16 amino acids.

The chain carries TRBV29-1 and TRBJ2-5; TRBD2 matches 7 bases. The CDR3 is 11 amino acids. The germline gives CDR1 SQVTM, CDR2 ANQGSEA. The V and J ends lost 6 bases and 3 bases, in that order; junction bases with no gene match: 1. The CDR3, as DNA: TGCAGCGTCGCGGGGGAAGAGACCCAGTACTTC. Its translation: CSVAGEETQYF. The variable domain in full, with the rest retrieved from reference TRBV29-1 and TRBJ2-5, is SAVISQKPSRDICQRGTSLTIQCQVDSQVTMMFWYRQQPGQSLTLIATANQGSEATYESGFVIDKFPISRPNLTFSTLTVSNMSPEDSSIYLCSVAGEETQYFGPGTRLLVL.

This chain links TRBV15 with TRBJ1-5, with a weak D call TRBD1 (5 bases). There are 14 residues in the CDR3. The V end was cut by 6 bases, the J end by 2 bases, with 11 bases between. Germline V gene sequence: CDR1 LNHNV, CDR2 YYDKDF (reference sequence). CDR3 residues: CATSGARGNQPQHF. The CDR3 DNA reads TGTGCCACCAGTGGGGCACGCGGCAATCAGCCCCAGCATTTT.

The V call is TRBV6-5, the J call TRBJ1-5; a weak D match, TRBD1 (6 bases). V gave up 6 bases and J gave up 7 bases, with 16 bases separating them. CDR1 is MNHEY, CDR2 SVGAGI, per germline. The CDR3 is 14 amino acids. The CDR3 is CASRRTAGGQPQHF. For the CDR3, the DNA is TGTGCCAGCAGAAGGACAGCCGGAGGACAGCCCCAGCATTTT.

The rearrangement links TRBV7-8 to TRBJ1-2; a possible D gene is TRBD1 (6 bases). The CDR3 spans 15 residues. Germline CDR1 and CDR2: SGHVS and FQNEAQ. V was shortened by 5 bases and J by 5 bases, with 18 bases between the two germline ends. CDR3 sequence reads: CASSTQQGEVYGYTF. CDR3 sequence (DNA): TGTGCCAGCAGCACCCAACAGGGAGAGGTGTATGGCTACACCTTC.

This rearrangement joins TRBV7-6 to TRBJ1-6, with D hard to call. The ends were cut back, 5 bases at V and 0 bases at J, with 8 bases in the middle. Germline-derived CDR1 and CDR2 are SGHVS and FNYEAQ. This CDR3 is 15 amino acids long. The CDR3 nucleotides read TGTGCCAGCAGCGGAGGTGGCTCCTATAATTCACCCCTCCACTTT. This gives the protein CASSGGGSYNSPLHF.

The gene calls are TRBV6-4 and TRBJ1-1, with a possible D match to TRBD1 (6 bases). Trimming left V 6 bases short and J 0 bases short, with 17 bases between. In germline, CDR1 is MRHNA, CDR2 SNTAGT. The CDR3 covers 16 residues. The CDR3 region is CASRNPQGPMNTEAFF. CDR3 sequence (DNA): TGTGCCAGCAGGAACCCACAGGGACCTATGAACACTGAAGCTTTCTTT.

This rearrangement joins TRBV7-9 to TRBJ1-1; D gene ambiguous. Germline V CDR1 and CDR2: SEHNR, FQNEAQ (reference sequence). The CDR3 has 15 amino acids. The V end was cut by 6 bases, the J end by 1 base, with 15 bases between. For the CDR3, the DNA is TGTGCCAGCAGATACCCTGGACTGACGAACACTGAAGCTTTCTTT. Translation: CASRYPGLTNTEAFF.